One sample yielded the 25 T cell receptor beta chains listed below, sequenced in a study of cytomegalovirus exposure and HLA in healthy donors. PCR amplification relied on 60 Vbeta primers (plus 13 Jbeta primers). Assay used: immunoSEQ multiplex PCR; TCRdb lists only in-frame clones, some missing. The sample has under 95,000 clones, about 76% seen once; the top ten hold about 15%. Material for sequencing was PBMCs. These receptor sequences come from a woman aged 35 to 49 in good health and CMV-seropositive.

The V call is TRBV5-8, the J call TRBJ1-3; 7 positions agree with TRBD1. CDR1 is SGHTS, CDR2 YDEGEE, per germline. CDR3 length equals 16 residues. V lost 3 bases and J lost 0; bases outside the gene matches: 6. This CDR3 reads CASSSSRDSSGNTIYF. The CDR3 nucleotides are TGTGCCAGCAGCTCGTCCCGGGACAGCTCTGGAAACACCATATATTTT.

V is TRBV4-3 and J is TRBJ1-2; a weak D match, TRBD1 (5 bases). V was trimmed by 1 base and J by 2 bases, leaving 14 bases between them. The CDR3 is 16 residues long. Looked up from germline, CDR1 is LGHNA and CDR2 is YSLEER. The CDR3 is CASSQVWGGENYGYTF. For the CDR3, the DNA is TGCGCCAGCAGCCAAGTGTGGGGGGGAGAAAACTATGGCTACACCTTC.

This clone has only a few counts. The V gene is TRBV4-2, the J gene TRBJ1-4; TRBD1 is a possible D gene (5 bases). The CDR3 has 13 residues. Germline V gives CDR1 LGHNA, CDR2 YNFKEQ. Trimming removed 2 bases at V and 8 bases at J, with 9 bases between. This chain's CDR3 is CASSQLSGEKLFF. The CDR3 DNA is TGTGCCAGCAGCCAACTTTCAGGGGAAAAACTGTTTTTT.

The rearrangement uses TRBV2 and TRBJ2-1; a weak D match, TRBD2 (5 bases). Trimming removed 5 bases at V and 10 bases at J, with 12 bases between. The length of the CDR3 is 12 residues. CDR1 and CDR2 (germline): SNHLY, FYNNEI. CDR3 region: CASSRTPGEQFF. CDR3 DNA: TGTGCCAGCAGTCGAACGCCGGGAGAGCAGTTCTTC.

The chain carries TRBV2 and TRBJ2-2; 7 bases map to TRBD2. V lost 6 bases, J lost 3 bases, and 10 bases stayed unmatched. The CDR3 totals 16 residues. CDR1 SNHLY and CDR2 FYNNEI come from the germline V gene. CDR3 nucleotide sequence: TGTGCCAGCAGCGCACCCGGGACTACTTACACCGGGGAGCTGTTTTTT. Amino acid sequence: CASSAPGTTYTGELFF.

CDR3 bases: TGCGCCAGCAGCCAAGGGGGAGCGGGGCACCCCTACAATGAGCAGTTCTTC. It translates to CASSQGGAGHPYNEQFF. The chain is built from TRBV4-3 and TRBJ2-1; 7 bases fit TRBD2. The J segment lost 2 bases and the V segment lost 1 base, leaving 8 bases of the junction unmatched. CDR1 is LGHNA, CDR2 YSLEER, per germline. There are 17 residues in the CDR3.

The CDR3 DNA reads TGTGCCAGCAGCTTAAGGATAGGGGCTGGTACCTACGAGCAGTACTTC. It specifies CASSLRIGAGTYEQYF. The genes are TRBV7-8 and TRBJ2-7; D might be TRBD1 (5 bases). CDR1 is SGHVS and CDR2 is FQNEAQ in the germline V gene. Trimming removed 2 bases from V and 2 bases from J, with 16 bases in between. The CDR3 has 16 amino acids.

V gene TRBV2 combines with J gene TRBJ2-4; D uncertain. The CDR3 contains 14 residues. CDR1 is SNHLY and CDR2 is FYNNEI in the germline V gene. Trimming cost V 5 bases and J 6 bases, with 14 bases left between them. The CDR3 DNA follows: TGTGCCAGCAGTCCCCCGGTGGTGTCAAACATTCAGTACTTC. This translates into CASSPPVVSNIQYF.

This clone is large (0.1 to 1%) in the sample. The V call is TRBV19, the J call TRBJ1-5; unclear D gene. CDR1 LNHDA and CDR2 SQIVND come from the germline V gene (reference sequence). CDR3 length: 15 amino acids. V gave up 5 bases and J gave up 2 bases, with 13 bases separating them. CDR3 residues: CASSFREGGNQPQHF. The CDR3 region has the DNA TGTGCCAGTAGTTTCCGGGAGGGAGGCAATCAGCCCCAGCATTTT.

The J gene is TRBJ1-2, the V gene TRBV19; 10 bases agree with TRBD1. Germline V gene sequence: CDR1 LNHDA, CDR2 SQIVND (reference sequence). J gave up 6 bases and V 8 bases, and 12 bases lay outside the gene matches. The CDR3 is made up of 15 amino acids. The CDR3 nucleotides are TGTGCCAGTTTACACCCCGGGACAGGGGCACATGGCTACACCTTC. This gives the protein CASLHPGTGAHGYTF.

The chain carries TRBV28 and TRBJ2-3, with TRBD2 matching over 8 bases. Per germline, CDR1 MDHEN and CDR2 SYDVKM. This CDR3 region has 21 residues. Trimming at V came to 6 bases and at J to 0 bases, leaving 23 bases not matched to a gene. The CDR3 protein is CASSPSGWRGRFGGSTDTQYF. CDR3 nucleotides: TGTGCCAGCAGCCCCTCCGGGTGGCGCGGGAGGTTCGGGGGAAGCACAGATACGCAGTATTTT.

The chain links TRBV19 to TRBJ1-2, with TRBD1 matching over 10 bases. The V and J ends lost 5 bases and 8 bases, in that order; junction bases with no gene match: 11. Germline V CDR1 and CDR2: LNHDA, SQIVND (reference sequence). CDR3 length equals 15 residues. The CDR3 DNA follows: TGTGCCAGTAGTGGAGGACAGGGGGAACTCCGCGGCTACACCTTC. As protein: CASSGGQGELRGYTF.

This clone came up once. V is TRBV6-5 and J is TRBJ1-1; a weak D match, TRBD1 (6 bases). The CDR3 is made up of 15 amino acids. V dropped 8 bases and J dropped 0 bases, with 16 bases sitting between them. Germline V gene data show CDR1 as MNHEY and CDR2 as SVGAGI. CDR3 residues: CASRWGLLMNTEAFF. In nucleotides, the CDR3 is TGTGCCAGCCGTTGGGGGCTCCTAATGAACACTGAAGCTTTCTTT.

V is TRBV30 and J is TRBJ1-2; D possibly corresponds to TRBD1 (6 bases). This CDR3 contains 14 residues. From germline, CDR1 is GTSNPN and CDR2 SVGIG (reference sequence). V shed 0 bases and J shed 8 bases, with 16 bases lying between them. CDR3 nucleotide sequence: TGTGCCTGGAGTGTGTTGTCAGGGGTTGAGGGCTACACCTTC. Its translation: CAWSVLSGVEGYTF.

This clone was found once. J is TRBJ2-1 and V is TRBV9, with 9 bases matching TRBD1. After removal of 3 bases from V and 7 bases from J, the junction contained 11 bases not matched to a gene. CDR3 size: 16 residues. Germline lookup yields CDR1 SGDLS and CDR2 YYNGEE. Here the CDR3 reads CASSERGLGQGNEQFF. CDR3 nucleotides: TGTGCCAGCAGCGAGAGGGGTTTGGGACAGGGTAATGAGCAGTTCTTC.

This clone was found a few times. The chain uses TRBV14 and TRBJ2-2, with 7 positions matching TRBD2. From germline, CDR1 is SGHDN and CDR2 FVKESK. The CDR3 spans 17 residues. V dropped 4 bases and J dropped 4; count of bases not matched to a gene: 12. As DNA, the CDR3 is TGTGCCAGCAGCCCCCCCTGGGGGGGAACGGGCACCGGGGAGCTGTTTTTT. Translating gives CASSPPWGGTGTGELFF.

The gene calls are TRBV27 and TRBJ1-1; no reliable D call. V was clipped by 1 base and J by 3 bases, with 9 bases between them. Germline CDR1 is MNHEY and CDR2 is SMNVEV (reference sequence). The CDR3 covers 14 residues. DNA for the CDR3: TGTGCCAGCAGTTTATACGACACCCACACTGAAGCTTTCTTT. This translates into CASSLYDTHTEAFF.

The chain is built from TRBV6-5 and TRBJ2-7, with D unresolved. This CDR3 region has 14 residues. The ends were cut back, 0 bases at V and 0 bases at J, with 6 bases in the middle. Looked up from germline, CDR1 is MNHEY and CDR2 is SVGAGI. The DNA of the CDR3 is TGTGCCAGCAGTTACTCGAGGAGCTCCTACGAGCAGTACTTC. Its protein product is CASSYSRSSYEQYF.

This clone was recorded only once. This sequence joins TRBV23-1 and TRBJ1-2, with 7 nucleotides matching TRBD1. TRBV23-1 is labeled an ORF, and its function is uncertain. CDR3 size: 15 residues. The trim removed 2 bases at V and 4 bases at J, leaving 7 bases unmatched. CDR3 sequence: CASSQETGYGYGYTF. DNA of the CDR3: TGCGCCAGCAGTCAAGAGACAGGGTATGGCTATGGCTACACCTTC.

V and J are TRBV6-5 and TRBJ1-4; D gene uncertain. Trimming cost V 0 bases and J 1 base, with 6 bases left between them. This CDR3 comprises 15 residues. Germline CDR1 is MNHEY and CDR2 is SVGAGI. CDR3 nucleotides: TGTGCCAGCAGTTACTCAAGGAGAACTAATGAAAAACTGTTTTTT. Protein sequence: CASSYSRRTNEKLFF.

V and J are TRBV7-9 and TRBJ1-1; no firm D call. This CDR3 is built from 16 residues. Trimming removed 5 bases at V and 0 bases at J, with 16 bases between. Germline V gene data show CDR1 as SEHNR and CDR2 as FQNEAQ (reference sequence). CDR3 coding DNA: TGTGCCAGCAGCGTTACAGCTTTAAGCATGAACACTGAAGCTTTCTTT. It yields the protein CASSVTALSMNTEAFF.

The chain uses TRBV18 and TRBJ2-1; the match to TRBD2 covers 7 bases. J lost 7 bases, V lost 3 bases, and 12 bases had no gene match. This CDR3 has 16 amino acids. CDR1 and CDR2 (germline): KGHSH, LQKENI. CDR3 DNA: TGTGCCAGCTCACCTCCCTGGGGGGGGAGCTCGAATGAGCAGTTCTTC. It encodes CASSPPWGGSSNEQFF. The variable domain in full, completed from reference TRBV18 and TRBJ2-1, reads NAGVMQNPRHLVRRRGQEARLRCSPMKGHSHVYWYRQLPEEGLKFMVYLQKENIIDESGMPKERFSAEFPKEGPSILRIQQVVRGDSAAYFCASSPPWGGSSNEQFFGPGTRLTVL.

The chain has TRBV20-1 and TRBJ2-7, with D unclear. The CDR3 covers 11 residues. The V and J ends lost 3 bases and 2 bases respectively, with 5 bases between them. CDR1 is DFQATT and CDR2 is SNEGSKA in the germline V gene (reference sequence). The DNA for the CDR3 is TGCAGTGCTAGCCCCGCCTACGAGCAGTACTTC. Residues: CSASPAYEQYF.

The chain combines TRBV6-6 with TRBJ1-6; the D gene is possibly TRBD1 (6 bases). V was cut by 10 bases and J by 0 bases, with 13 bases left in between. The germline V gene has CDR1 MNHNY and CDR2 SVGAGI (reference sequence). CDR3 size: 15 residues. CDR3 region: CAIGQPSSYNSPLHF. Written as DNA, the CDR3 is TGTGCCATCGGACAGCCGAGCTCCTATAATTCACCCCTCCACTTT.

CDR3 protein: CASSPGASQGNEQFF. For the CDR3, the DNA is TGTGCCAGCAGCCCTGGGGCCTCACAAGGAAATGAGCAGTTCTTC. The chain is built from TRBV28 and TRBJ2-1, with TRBD1 as a possible D gene (5 bases). This CDR3 is 15 amino acids long. Germline values: CDR1 MDHEN, CDR2 SYDVKM. Trimming cost V 6 bases and J 7 bases, with 19 bases left between them. The full variable domain, completed using reference TRBV28 and TRBJ2-1, is DVKVTQSSRYLVKRTGEKVFLECVQDMDHENMFWYRQDPGLGLRLIYFSYDVKMKEKGDIPEGYSVSREKKERFSLILESASTNQTSMYLCASSPGASQGNEQFFGPGTRLTVL.